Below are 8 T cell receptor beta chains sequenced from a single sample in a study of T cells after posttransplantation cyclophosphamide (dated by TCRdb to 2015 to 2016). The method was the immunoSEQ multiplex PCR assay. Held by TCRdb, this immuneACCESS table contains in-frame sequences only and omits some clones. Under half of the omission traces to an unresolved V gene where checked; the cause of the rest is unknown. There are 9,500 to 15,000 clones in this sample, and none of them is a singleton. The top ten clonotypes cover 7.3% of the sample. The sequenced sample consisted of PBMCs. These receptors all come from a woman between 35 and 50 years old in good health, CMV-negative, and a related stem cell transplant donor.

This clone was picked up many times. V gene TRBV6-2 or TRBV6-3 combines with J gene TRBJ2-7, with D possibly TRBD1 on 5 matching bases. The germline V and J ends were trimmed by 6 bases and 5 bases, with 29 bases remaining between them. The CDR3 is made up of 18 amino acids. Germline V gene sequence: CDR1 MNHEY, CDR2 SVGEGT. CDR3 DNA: TGTGCCAGCAGCGACTCACCCTCCCAGGGAAGTTACTCTAACGAGCAGTACTTC. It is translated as CASSDSPSQGSYSNEQYF.

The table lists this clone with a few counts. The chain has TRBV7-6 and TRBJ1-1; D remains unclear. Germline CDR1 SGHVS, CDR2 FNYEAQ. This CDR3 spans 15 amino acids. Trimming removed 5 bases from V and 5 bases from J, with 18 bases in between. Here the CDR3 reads CASSPDPTGWTEAFF. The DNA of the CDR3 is TGTGCCAGCAGCCCAGACCCGACTGGATGGACTGAAGCTTTCTTT.

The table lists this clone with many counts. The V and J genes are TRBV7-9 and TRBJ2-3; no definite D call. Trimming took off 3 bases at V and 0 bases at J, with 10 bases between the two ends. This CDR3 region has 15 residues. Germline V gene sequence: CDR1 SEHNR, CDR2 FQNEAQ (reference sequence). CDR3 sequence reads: CASSFEAGSTDTQYF. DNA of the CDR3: TGTGCCAGCAGCTTTGAGGCAGGTAGCACAGATACGCAGTATTTT.

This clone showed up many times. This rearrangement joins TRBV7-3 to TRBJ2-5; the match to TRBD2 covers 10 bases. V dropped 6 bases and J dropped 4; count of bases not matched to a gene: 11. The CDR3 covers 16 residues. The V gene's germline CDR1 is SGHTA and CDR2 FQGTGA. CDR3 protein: CASSRSGGAGSETQYF. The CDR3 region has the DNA TGTGCCAGCAGTCGAAGCGGGGGGGCGGGTTCAGAGACCCAGTACTTC.

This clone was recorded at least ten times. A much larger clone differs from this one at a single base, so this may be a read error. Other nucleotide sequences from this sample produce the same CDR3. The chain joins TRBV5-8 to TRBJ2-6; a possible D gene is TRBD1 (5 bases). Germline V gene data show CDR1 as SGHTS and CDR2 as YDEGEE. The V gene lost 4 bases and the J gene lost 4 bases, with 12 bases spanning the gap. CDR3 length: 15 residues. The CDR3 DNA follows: TGTGCCAGCAGCCGACAGTTCTCGGGGGCCAACGTCCTGACTTTC. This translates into CASSRQFSGANVLTF.

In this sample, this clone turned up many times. Here the CDR3 DNA reads TGTGCCAGTAGAGAAGGGGACAGGGGGGCGAACACTGAAGCTTTCTTT. Protein: CASREGDRGANTEAFF. This chain uses TRBV19 with TRBJ1-1, with 11 bases identical to TRBD1. CDR1 LNHDA and CDR2 SQIVND come from the germline V gene (reference sequence). The CDR3 length is 16 residues. Trimming cost V 6 bases and J 1 base; bases outside gene matches: 7.

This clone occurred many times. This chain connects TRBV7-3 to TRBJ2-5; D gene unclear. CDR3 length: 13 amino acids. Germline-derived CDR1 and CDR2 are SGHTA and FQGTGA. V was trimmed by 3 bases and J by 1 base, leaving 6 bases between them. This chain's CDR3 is CASSFAAQETQYF. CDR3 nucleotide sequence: TGTGCCAGCAGCTTCGCGGCCCAAGAGACCCAGTACTTC.

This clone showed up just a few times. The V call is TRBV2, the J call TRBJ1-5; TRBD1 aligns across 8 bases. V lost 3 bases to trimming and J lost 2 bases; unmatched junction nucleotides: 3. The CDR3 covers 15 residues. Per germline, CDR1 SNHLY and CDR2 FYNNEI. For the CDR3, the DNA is TGTGCCAGCAGTGACCTACAGGGGGGCAATCAGCCCCAGCATTTT. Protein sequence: CASSDLQGGNQPQHF.